The rows below give T cell receptor beta chains drawn from one sample of a study of T cells in Graves' hyperthyroidism and ophthalmopathy. Each CDR3 protein is one row after TCRdb ran MiXCR on the multiplex PCR reads. The sample holds about 420,000 distinct CDR3 sequences; about 13% are singletons and the top ten take about 5%. The sample was blood. All receptors come from a woman aged 18-29 years with Graves' hyperthyroidism. Each CDR3 is given with its conserved first and last residue. D genes are given only for firm matches. Size is stated for part of the rows, as once, few or many counts, or as a class when the clone is expanded.

>-|TRBJ2-5|-|TRBV5-1
TGCGCCAGCAGCTTCGGGACGCAAACGGGAGAGACCCAGTACTTC
CASSFGTQTGETQYF
>-|TRBJ2-7|many|TRBV7-3
TGTGCCAGCAGCTTTTCATTGGACAGCTCCTACGAGCAGTACTTC
CASSFSLDSSYEQYF
>-|TRBJ1-3|few|TRBV20-1
TGCAGTGCTAGAGATGACAGAGGCTCTGGAAACACCATATATTTT
CSARDDRGSGNTIYF
>TRBD1|TRBJ2-1|few|TRBV19
TGTGCCAGTAGCACAGGGGTGGGCTCCTACAATGAGCAGTTCTTC
CASSTGVGSYNEQFF
>TRBD2|TRBJ2-1|few|TRBV11-2
TGTGCCAGCAGCTTAGTCGGTAGCGGGAGAGACAATGAGCAGTTCTTC
CASSLVGSGRDNEQFF
>TRBD1|TRBJ2-3|few|TRBV20-1
TGCAGTGCTAGTCCCGACAGGGATAGCACAGATACGCAGTATTTT
CSASPDRDSTDTQYF
>TRBD2|TRBJ2-5|-|TRBV6-1
TGTGCCAGCGGACTAGCGGGAGTAGGTCCCCAAGAGACCCAGTACTTC
CASGLAGVGPQETQYF
>TRBD1|TRBJ1-4|-|TRBV20-1
TGCAGTGCTACCGCATTTGACAGGGGGCAGGATGAAAAACTGTTTTTT
CSATAFDRGQDEKLFF
>-|TRBJ1-5|-|TRBV20-1
TGCAGTGCTAGACACAGTGACTTTTATAGCAATCAGCCCCAGCATTTT
CSARHSDFYSNQPQHF
>-|TRBJ2-7|-|TRBV30
TGTGCCTGGAAGTTCAGTCCCTACGAGCAGTACTTC
CAWKFSPYEQYF
>-|TRBJ1-6|many|TRBV28
TGTGCCATTTATGGGGATGGGACAAGGAATTCACCCCTCCACTTT
CAIYGDGTRNSPLHF
>-|TRBJ2-1|few|TRBV24-1
TGTGCCACCAGTGATAAAGTCTCCTACAATGAGCAGTTCTTC
CATSDKVSYNEQFF
>TRBD1|TRBJ2-7|-|TRBV11-2
TGTGCCAGCAGCTTATACGGGACAGGGACCTACGAGCAGTACTTC
CASSLYGTGTYEQYF
>TRBD2|TRBJ2-1|many|TRBV11-2
TGTGCCAGCAGCTTAATCGGCTCTTCACTAGCGGGAGTTAATGAGCAGTTCTTC
CASSLIGSSLAGVNEQFF
>TRBD1|TRBJ2-7|many|TRBV6-1
TGTGCCAGCAGACCCGGACAGGCCTTCTACGAGCAGTACTTC
CASRPGQAFYEQYF
>-|TRBJ2-3|-|TRBV12-5
TGTGCTAGTGGTTTGGTACCATCCACAGATACGCAGTATTTT
CASGLVPSTDTQYF
>-|TRBJ2-7|many|TRBV20-1
TGCAGTGCTAGAGCCCCTTTACCCGGCAAACCTCCCTACGAGCAGTACTTC
CSARAPLPGKPPYEQYF
>-|TRBJ2-7|-|TRBV11-2
TGTGCCAGCAGTGAAAGGGCCATGGGCGAGCAGTACTTC
CASSERAMGEQYF
>-|TRBJ1-2|once|TRBV6-2/TRBV6-3
TGTGCCAGCAGCCCCAGACTTGGCGCGGACTATGGCTACACCTTC
CASSPRLGADYGYTF
>-|TRBJ2-2|few|TRBV5-6
TGTGCCAGCAGCTTGGAGCACTTTAGGGAGCTGTTTTTT
CASSLEHFRELFF
>TRBD2|TRBJ2-7|many|TRBV28
TGTGCCAGCAGTAGCGGGAGACTTTACGAGCAGTACTTC
CASSSGRLYEQYF
>TRBD1|TRBJ2-5|many|TRBV28
TGTGCCAGCAGTGGGCGGACAGGGGATTTAGAGACCCAGTACTTC
CASSGRTGDLETQYF
>-|TRBJ1-4|many|TRBV30
TGTGCCTGGAGGGGAGCAGGCCCTAATGAAAAACTGTTTTTT
CAWRGAGPNEKLFF
>TRBD2|TRBJ2-5|-|TRBV5-6
TGTGCCAGCAGCTTGGCCTTGGCGGGGGGCAACCAAGAGACCCAGTACTTC
CASSLALAGGNQETQYF